This record concerns one T cell receptor beta chain sequence. A sample-barcoded 5' primer and a J-beta primer mix were used in a second PCR of about 7 to 12 cycles. TCRdb re-analysed the 5' RACE reads in MiXCR, keeping a single row per CDR3 protein. The sample carries approximately 2,000,000 distinct CDR3 sequences, around 42% recorded once. Trimming took 4 bases from V and 2 from J; bases not matched to a gene: 4. CDR3 length equals 14 residues. This sample was taken from a study of blood T cells in healthy people across ages. Across the study: Every two T cells gave about one barcoded beta molecule via template switching.

The source of this sequence is a human donor in good health. Sequencing was performed on blood. V is TRBV12-3 or TRBV12-4 and J is TRBJ1-2; 7 bases map to TRBD1. CDR3 in amino acids: CASSWAGQNYGYTF. The DNA for the CDR3 is TGTGCCAGCAGTTGGGCGGGACAGAACTATGGCTACACCTTC.